This T cell receptor beta chain derives from a study of control samples from healthy donors and cancer patients. The table came from immunoSEQ multiplex PCR; TCRdb's copy has only in-frame clones and leaves some out. This sample carries around 160,000 clones, over 85% of them seen once, and the ten largest clones take roughly 6.2%. This TCR came from a man younger than 35 in good health. The source material was blood.

The CDR3 spells CASSPGSGGQPQHF. In DNA form, the CDR3 reads TGTGCCAGCAGTCCTGGGTCCGGAGGTCAGCCCCAGCATTTT. The V gene is TRBV7-2, the J gene TRBJ1-5; no clear D gene. V shed 6 bases and J shed 6 bases, with 15 bases lying between them. Looked up from germline, CDR1 is SGHTA and CDR2 is FQGNSA. The CDR3 length is 14 residues.